A selection of T cell receptor beta chains follows, all from one sample in a study of blood T cell repertoires in COVID-19. The protocol was immunoSEQ multiplex PCR, while the TCRdb copy is restricted to in-frame clones and leaves out a portion. The data show 390,000 or so clones, 86% seen once. The sample comprised peripheral blood. The receptors come from a woman in her thirties with active or convalescent COVID-19. The conserved cysteine and the conserved F or W are not part of the CDR3 here. A D gene is named only where the DNA matches it firmly.

j_gene: TRBJ1-2; d_gene: .; v_gene: TRBV27; CDR3aa: ASSSAEGHPYGYT
j_gene: TRBJ1-5; d_gene: TRBD1; v_gene: TRBV7-6; CDR3aa: ASSSGTGGDQPQH
j_gene: TRBJ1-1; d_gene: .; v_gene: TRBV5-4; CDR3aa: ASSFGELV
j_gene: TRBJ2-7; d_gene: TRBD2; v_gene: TRBV6-1; CDR3aa: ASSESVRERDPYEQY
j_gene: TRBJ2-3; d_gene: .; v_gene: TRBV5-1; CDR3aa: ASSFYELTSTDTQY
j_gene: TRBJ2-5; d_gene: .; v_gene: TRBV11-2; CDR3aa: ASSLGGVSSETQY
j_gene: TRBJ1-1; d_gene: TRBD1; v_gene: TRBV3-1/TRBV3-2; CDR3aa: ASTGGPEAF
j_gene: TRBJ1-6; d_gene: .; v_gene: TRBV16; CDR3aa: ASSQRQGSNSPLH
j_gene: TRBJ2-1; d_gene: .; v_gene: TRBV10-3; CDR3aa: AITPGHAYNEQF
j_gene: TRBJ1-3; d_gene: .; v_gene: TRBV18; CDR3aa: ASSRERGGVGNTIY
j_gene: TRBJ1-5; d_gene: .; v_gene: TRBV19; CDR3aa: ASSNPSMTGWNDQPQH
j_gene: TRBJ2-3; d_gene: TRBD2; v_gene: TRBV10-3; CDR3aa: AISGSGSGSDTQY
j_gene: TRBJ2-1; d_gene: TRBD2; v_gene: TRBV11-2; CDR3aa: ASSSPGFGREGF
j_gene: TRBJ2-7; d_gene: TRBD1; v_gene: TRBV2; CDR3aa: ASGTRTGEIPYEQY
j_gene: TRBJ1-4; d_gene: .; v_gene: TRBV19; CDR3aa: ASSIMGTRGSANEKLF
j_gene: TRBJ1-4; d_gene: .; v_gene: TRBV10-2; CDR3aa: ASSEKHIFANEKLF
j_gene: TRBJ2-3; d_gene: TRBD1; v_gene: TRBV4-2; CDR3aa: ASSQDWTVGTGRDTQY
j_gene: TRBJ1-2; d_gene: TRBD1; v_gene: TRBV4-2; CDR3aa: ASSTLDRGYGYT
j_gene: TRBJ1-2; d_gene: .; v_gene: TRBV25-1; CDR3aa: ASRENLYGYT
j_gene: TRBJ2-2; d_gene: .; v_gene: TRBV9; CDR3aa: ASSETATGELF
j_gene: TRBJ2-7; d_gene: .; v_gene: TRBV5-1; CDR3aa: ASSLGAVDYEQY
j_gene: TRBJ2-7; d_gene: .; v_gene: TRBV6-5; CDR3aa: ASRTTNGHEQY
j_gene: TRBJ1-5; d_gene: TRBD1; v_gene: TRBV27; CDR3aa: ASSSDRGHQPQH
j_gene: TRBJ2-6; d_gene: TRBD1; v_gene: TRBV15; CDR3aa: ATSRDRVANVLT
j_gene: TRBJ2-7; d_gene: TRBD1; v_gene: TRBV14; CDR3aa: ASSQTGTGIYEQY
j_gene: TRBJ2-1; d_gene: TRBD2; v_gene: TRBV2; CDR3aa: ASSDWAASGSNEQF
j_gene: TRBJ2-6; d_gene: TRBD2; v_gene: TRBV10-3; CDR3aa: AISDSRLAGAYGANVLT
j_gene: TRBJ2-1; d_gene: TRBD2; v_gene: TRBV7-6; CDR3aa: ASSPGLADNEQF
j_gene: TRBJ1-6; d_gene: TRBD1; v_gene: TRBV6-5; CDR3aa: ASSPTGGRTPLH
j_gene: TRBJ1-1; d_gene: .; v_gene: TRBV30; CDR3aa: AWSIGENTEAF
j_gene: TRBJ1-1; d_gene: .; v_gene: TRBV18; CDR3aa: ASSPFGGGNTEAF
j_gene: TRBJ2-7; d_gene: .; v_gene: TRBV7-9; CDR3aa: ASSPLTGPPDYEQY
j_gene: TRBJ1-1; d_gene: TRBD1; v_gene: TRBV6-5; CDR3aa: ASRWQGGEAF
j_gene: TRBJ1-4; d_gene: .; v_gene: TRBV29-1; CDR3aa: SVEDVGVGNEKLF
j_gene: TRBJ1-5; d_gene: .; v_gene: TRBV15; CDR3aa: ATSPLPVASNQPQH
j_gene: TRBJ1-1; d_gene: TRBD1; v_gene: TRBV6-5; CDR3aa: ASSSGDRGNTEAF
j_gene: TRBJ1-4; d_gene: .; v_gene: TRBV2; CDR3aa: ASRRQTREKLF